These 10 T cell receptor beta chains were sequenced from one sample in a study of cytomegalovirus exposure and HLA in healthy donors. The data were produced by immunoSEQ multiplex PCR, yet TCRdb's version contains in-frame clones alone and is incomplete. The top ten hold over 5% of the sample, which has about 130,000 clones, 75% to 90% seen once. The sequencing input was PBMCs. The receptor source for this set is a woman in her 30s in good health and CMV-seropositive.

The chain links TRBV19 to TRBJ2-7, with no clear D. Trimming stripped 6 bases from V and 0 bases from J, with 9 bases between. CDR1 is LNHDA, CDR2 SQIVND, per germline (reference sequence). The CDR3 has 13 residues. CDR3 DNA sequence: TGTGCCAGTAGGGCTAGGAGCTCCTACGAGCAGTACTTC. It translates to CASRARSSYEQYF.

This chain connects TRBV5-1 to TRBJ2-1, with no clear D. Germline lookup yields CDR1 SGHRS and CDR2 YFSETQ. This CDR3 contains 16 residues. The ends were cut back, 1 base at V and 0 bases at J, with 11 bases in the middle. The CDR3: CASSLLEQSSYNEQFF. In DNA, the CDR3 is TGCGCCAGCAGCTTGTTAGAACAGAGCTCCTACAATGAGCAGTTCTTC.

The rearrangement uses TRBV5-1 and TRBJ2-7; 7 nucleotides line up with TRBD1. This CDR3 is 14 amino acids long. Germline loops: CDR1 SGHRS, CDR2 YFSETQ. V was clipped by 3 bases and J by 4 bases; unmatched bases: 7. CDR3 in DNA: TGCGCCAGCAGCTCCCCCGGGACAGTATACGAGCAGTACTTC. Translated, it gives CASSSPGTVYEQYF.

The chain is built from TRBV5-5 and TRBJ1-6, with a possible D match to TRBD1 (6 bases). Germline V lookup: CDR1 SGHKS, CDR2 YYEKEE (reference sequence). Trimming left V 3 bases short and J 9 bases short, with 13 bases between. The CDR3 is 14 amino acids. The CDR3 reads CASSSDRIRSPLHF. The DNA of the CDR3 is TGTGCCAGCAGCTCAGACAGGATACGTTCACCCCTCCACTTT. Drawing the rest from reference TRBV5-5 and TRBJ1-6, the complete variable domain is DAGVTQSPTHLIKTRGQQVTLRCSPISGHKSVSWYQQVLGQGPQFIFQYYEKEERGRGNFPDRFSARQFPNYSSELNVNALLLGDSALYLCASSSDRIRSPLHFGNGTRLTVT.

This clone appeared a single time. The chain links TRBV27 to TRBJ1-1, with a weak D call TRBD1 (6 bases). Trimming removed 5 bases from V and 11 bases from J, with 12 bases in between. The CDR3 is 11 amino acids. Germline CDR1 MNHEY, CDR2 SMNVEV (reference sequence). DNA for the CDR3: TGTGCCAGCAGTGGAAACAGGGTTGCTTTCTTT. Protein sequence: CASSGNRVAFF.

The gene calls are TRBV25-1 and TRBJ2-3; 9 bases are shared with TRBD2. Germline V CDR1 and CDR2: MGHDK, SYGVNS. The J segment lost 5 bases and the V segment lost 8 bases, leaving 5 bases of the junction unmatched. This CDR3 comprises 13 residues. The CDR3 bases are TGTGCCAGCGTAGCGGGAGTTGGAGATACGCAGTATTTT. As protein: CASVAGVGDTQYF.

V is TRBV2 and J is TRBJ2-2, with 7 nucleotides matching TRBD2. Germline-derived CDR1 and CDR2 are SNHLY and FYNNEI. The V and J ends lost 2 bases and 5 bases, in that order; junction bases with no gene match: 2. The CDR3 loop spans 14 amino acids. CDR3 in DNA: TGTGCCAGCAGTGAATGGGGGGGGACCGGGGAGCTGTTTTTT. This sequence encodes CASSEWGGTGELFF.

The J gene is TRBJ2-1, the V gene TRBV5-1, with 7 positions matching TRBD1. There are 12 residues in the CDR3. CDR1 and CDR2 from the germline V gene are SGHRS and YFSETQ. J lost 8 bases, V lost 4 bases, and 3 bases had no gene match. CDR3: CASSLGQHEQFF. CDR3 coding DNA: TGCGCCAGCAGCCTGGGACAGCATGAGCAGTTCTTC.

This clone has only one observation. The CDR3 DNA sequence: TGCGCCAGCAGCTTTGGGACAAAAGGAGATACGCAGTATTTT. Translation: CASSFGTKGDTQYF. V is TRBV5-1 and J is TRBJ2-3; TRBD1 is a possible D gene (6 bases). V dropped 2 bases and J dropped 5 bases, with 12 bases sitting between them. Per germline, CDR1 SGHRS and CDR2 YFSETQ. This CDR3 is 14 amino acids long.

This clone was seen just once. CDR3 amino acids: CASRTGGRGYTF. The DNA of the CDR3 is TGTGCCAGCAGAACAGGGGGCAGAGGCTACACCTTC. The chain combines TRBV5-6 with TRBJ1-2; 9 bases line up with TRBD1. The ends lost 5 bases at V and 8 bases at J; junction bases unmatched: 4. This CDR3 contains 12 residues. Germline V lookup: CDR1 SGHDT, CDR2 YYEEEE.